The source of this T cell receptor (beta chain) is a study of cytomegalovirus exposure and HLA in healthy donors. Study in general: The study's early data release held 75 million to 95 million unique TCRs from HLA-typed donors. Findings and limits, study-wide: Generally TCR sequences proved uncommon, though certain public TCRs appeared in numerous donors. Specific recognition of CMV antigens was confirmed in vitro for a few chains (all CMV-associated). Sequencing likely produced, as an artifact, a cluster of highly shared sequence variants.

PCR primers comprised 60 Vbeta and 13 Jbeta primers. Measured with immunoSEQ multiplex PCR; TCRdb has only the in-frame clones, and not every one. The sample holds 85,000 to 100,000 clones, around 74% seen once. Remarks on this clone: Its antigen is unidentified.

CDR1 is GTSNPN and CDR2 is SVGIG in the germline V gene (reference sequence). Trimming left V 2 bases short and J 2 bases short, with 16 bases between. This CDR3 is 16 amino acids long. The receptor's source is a man aged 50 to 59 in good health and CMV-seropositive. Sequenced input: PBMCs. The chain recombines TRBV30 with TRBJ1-3, with D perhaps TRBD1 (6 bases). Here the CDR3 reads CAWSLSDTGTGNTIYF. The CDR3 DNA is TGTGCCTGGAGTCTATCCGATACAGGGACTGGAAACACCATATATTTT.